This T cell receptor beta chain was recorded in a study of T cells in Graves' hyperthyroidism and ophthalmopathy (dated by TCRdb to about 2019). As for the study more broadly: Peripheral blood samples were taken at the time of initial diagnosis, prior to any treatment. The 100 discovery patients were randomly split 7:3 into training and test sets. After sampling, hyperthyroidism patients received methimazole starting at 30 mg daily, and ophthalmopathy patients received high-dose intravenous methylprednisolone. A discovery cohort of about a hundred patients, 43 with Graves' ophthalmopathy and over 55 with stable Graves' hyperthyroidism, was used to find distinguishing TCR V-J signatures. An independent validation cohort of around 20 hyperthyroidism patients and about 15 patients who later progressed to ophthalmopathy tested prospective prediction of ophthalmopathy. According to the paper, TCR Vbeta CDR3 sequencing was carried out on over 130 peripheral blood samples, which came from 40 to 45 ophthalmopathy, around 74 hyperthyroidism and about 17 progressor patients. In six Graves' hyperthyroidism patients, the study also compared T-cell repertoires from thyroid tissue with T-cell repertoires from blood.

TCR beta CDR3 regions were amplified from RNA transcripts. For the first round of RT-PCR on the TCR CDR3, the HTBI primer set was used together with the Qiagen OneStep RT-PCR kit. Libraries were constructed in a second round of multiplex PCR, after which size selection and purification were carried out. Paired-end sequencing of the libraries was performed with 100 bp reads on an Illumina HiSeq2000. The published analysis was carried out like this. SOAPnuke was used to process the raw data, removing reads that contained adapters or uncalled bases, had a mean Phred below 15, or lacked an exact match to the constant primer or identifier. High-quality paired reads were merged using COPE v1.2.5, and each unique nucleotide sequence was defined as a clonotype. MiTCR v1.1 was used to align the clonotypes against IMGT TRBV, TRBD and TRBJ reference segments. Analysis was restricted to V-J combinations with a frequency above 0.0001, which covered roughly 99% of repertoires. The TCS score was defined as the ratio of F50 (clonal expansion) to E x V (chaos), calculated using BLOSUM62-based TCRdist between CDR3 peptides within each V-J. Welch's t-statistics and random forest reduced around 550 V-J features to under 15, which were used in a naive Bayes classifier (R e1071). Using fastp trimming at Q25 and MiXCR clonotype assembly, TCRdb reanalyzed the public sequencing data and kept in-frame beta chains. Rows are unified per CDR3 protein, each entry keeping the most common DNA and genes. The V and J calls, along with clone size, are taken from TCRdb and not from the paper's own processing. The sample profile shows approximately 520,000 distinct CDR3 sequences; around 20% of them were found once. More than 25% of the sample is held by the ten biggest clonotypes.

Broad study findings and their caveats: Most expanded thyroid clonotypes (frequency above 0.001) were also detected in blood, suggesting blood repertoires may reflect thyroid immune responses. Ophthalmopathy was separated from stable hyperthyroidism by a 13 V-J signature model, with approximately 86% sensitivity and about 81% specificity obtained in cross-validation and 80%/75% obtained in testing. Sample size was not statistically predetermined, and blinding of investigators to group allocation was not performed. In validation, progression to ophthalmopathy was predicted by the model with approximately 67% sensitivity and under 85% specificity, a median of approximately 6.5 months before onset.

Stable Graves' hyperthyroidism was defined as no progression to ophthalmopathy during 18 months of follow-up. Hyperthyroidism patients were newly diagnosed, with disease duration under 2 months, and aged 18 to 65 years. Exclusion was applied to patients with uncontrolled infections, other autoimmune diseases, pregnancy or lactation. Diagnoses relied on clinical symptoms, serum thyroxine and TRAb, thyroid ultrasound and orbital computed tomography. PBMCs were separated from 8 to 10 ml of fresh peripheral blood using Ficoll-Paque density gradient centrifugation. Trizol reagent was used to extract total RNA, and RNA quality was then checked on an Agilent 2100 Bioanalyzer. A note on this clonotype: Its antigen remains unidentified. Qualities for individual bases were not recorded, and no much larger clone is one base off.

The CDR3 numbers 14 residues from cysteine through phenylalanine. CDR3 DNA only is kept here, 42 bases in frame from base 1. CDR1 and CDR2, per the germline V gene, are MNHEY and SVGAGI. V drops 2 bases and J drops 7 bases, leaving 14 bases in between. Rearrangement joined TRBV6-5 to TRBJ1-1; TRBD1 is a possible D gene, resting on 5 matching bases. The receptor comes from a man in his late teens or twenties with Graves' hyperthyroidism. The sequencing sample was made of blood. The CDR3 protein is CASSYRLRDGEAFF. The DNA reads TGTGCCAGCAGTTACCGACTGAGGGACGGTGAAGCTTTCTTT.